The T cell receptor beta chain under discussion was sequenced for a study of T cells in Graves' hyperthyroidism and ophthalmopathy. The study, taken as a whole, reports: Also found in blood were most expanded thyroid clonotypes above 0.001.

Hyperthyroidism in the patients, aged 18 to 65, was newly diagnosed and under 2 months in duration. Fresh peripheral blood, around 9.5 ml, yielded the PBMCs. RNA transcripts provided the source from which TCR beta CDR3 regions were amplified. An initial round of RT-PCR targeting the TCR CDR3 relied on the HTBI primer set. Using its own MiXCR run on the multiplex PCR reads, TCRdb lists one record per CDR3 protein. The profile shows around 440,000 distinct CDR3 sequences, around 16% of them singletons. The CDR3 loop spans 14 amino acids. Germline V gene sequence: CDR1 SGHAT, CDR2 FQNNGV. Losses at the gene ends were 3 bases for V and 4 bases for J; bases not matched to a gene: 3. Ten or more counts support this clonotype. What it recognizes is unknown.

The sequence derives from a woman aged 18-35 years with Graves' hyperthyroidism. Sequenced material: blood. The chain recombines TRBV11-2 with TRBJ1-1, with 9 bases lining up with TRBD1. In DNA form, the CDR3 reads TGTGCCAGCAGCTTCGGGACAGGGACCACTGAAGCTTTCTTT. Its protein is CASSFGTGTTEAFF.